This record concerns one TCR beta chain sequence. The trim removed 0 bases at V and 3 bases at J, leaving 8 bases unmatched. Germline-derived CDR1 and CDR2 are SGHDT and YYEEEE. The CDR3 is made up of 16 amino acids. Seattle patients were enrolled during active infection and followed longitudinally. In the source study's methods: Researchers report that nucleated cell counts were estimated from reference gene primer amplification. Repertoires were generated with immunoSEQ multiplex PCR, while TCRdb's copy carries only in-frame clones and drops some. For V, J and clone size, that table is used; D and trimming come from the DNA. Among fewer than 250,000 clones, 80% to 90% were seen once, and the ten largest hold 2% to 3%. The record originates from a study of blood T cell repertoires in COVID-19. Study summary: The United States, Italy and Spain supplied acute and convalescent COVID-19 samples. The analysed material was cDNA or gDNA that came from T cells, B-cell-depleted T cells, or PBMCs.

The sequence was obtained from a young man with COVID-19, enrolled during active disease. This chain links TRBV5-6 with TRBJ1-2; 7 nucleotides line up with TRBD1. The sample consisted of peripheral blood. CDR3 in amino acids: CASSLAYKGGDYGYTF. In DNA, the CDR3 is TGTGCCAGCAGCTTGGCCTACAAAGGGGGCGACTATGGCTACACCTTC.